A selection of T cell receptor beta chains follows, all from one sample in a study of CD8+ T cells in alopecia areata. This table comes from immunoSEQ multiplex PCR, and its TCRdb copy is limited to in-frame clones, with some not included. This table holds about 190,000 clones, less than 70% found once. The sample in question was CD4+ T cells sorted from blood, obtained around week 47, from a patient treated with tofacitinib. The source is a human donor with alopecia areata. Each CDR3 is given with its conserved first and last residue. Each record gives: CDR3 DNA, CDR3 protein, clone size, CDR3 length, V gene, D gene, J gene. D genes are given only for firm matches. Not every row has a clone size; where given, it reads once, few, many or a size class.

CDR3nt: TGTGCCAGCAGCTTATGGGACGAGCAGTTCTTC
CDR3aa: CASSLWDEQFF
abundance: NA
len: 11
v_gene: TRBV5-6
d_gene: NA
j_gene: TRBJ2-1

CDR3nt: TGCAGCGTTGAGGGCTTGAGGCAGGACACTGAAGCTTTCTTT
CDR3aa: CSVEGLRQDTEAFF
abundance: few
len: 14
v_gene: TRBV29-1
d_gene: NA
j_gene: TRBJ1-1

CDR3nt: TGTGCCTGGAGCCGGACAGGGGGCCGCAATGAGCAGTTCTTC
CDR3aa: CAWSRTGGRNEQFF
abundance: NA
len: 14
v_gene: TRBV30
d_gene: TRBD1
j_gene: TRBJ2-1

CDR3nt: TGCGCCAGCAGCCAAGAGACAGGGAGTCGGACAGATACGCAGTATTTT
CDR3aa: CASSQETGSRTDTQYF
abundance: NA
len: 16
v_gene: TRBV4-3
d_gene: TRBD1
j_gene: TRBJ2-3

CDR3nt: TGTGCCAGTTCCAAGGCAGGGAGCAATGAGCAGTTCTTC
CDR3aa: CASSKAGSNEQFF
abundance: NA
len: 13
v_gene: TRBV2
d_gene: NA
j_gene: TRBJ2-1

CDR3nt: TGTGCCAGCAGTTTTATGGACAGTAACTATGGCTACACCTTC
CDR3aa: CASSFMDSNYGYTF
abundance: few
len: 14
v_gene: TRBV27
d_gene: NA
j_gene: TRBJ1-2

CDR3nt: TGTGCCAGCAGTGAGGGCCTTGGAGGGAATGGCTACACCTTC
CDR3aa: CASSEGLGGNGYTF
abundance: NA
len: 14
v_gene: TRBV25-1
d_gene: NA
j_gene: TRBJ1-2

CDR3nt: TGCAGTGCTAGGGGACCGCTCGAGCAGTACTTC
CDR3aa: CSARGPLEQYF
abundance: NA
len: 11
v_gene: TRBV20-1
d_gene: NA
j_gene: TRBJ2-7

CDR3nt: TGCGCCAGCAGTCCCCCGGGGGGCCAGAGAAACATTCAGTACTTC
CDR3aa: CASSPPGGQRNIQYF
abundance: NA
len: 15
v_gene: TRBV5-1
d_gene: NA
j_gene: TRBJ2-4

CDR3nt: TGCGGACGCAGTGGGGGGGCCTCCACAGATACGCAGTATTTT
CDR3aa: CGRSGGASTDTQYF
abundance: once
len: 14
v_gene: TRBV29-1
d_gene: NA
j_gene: TRBJ2-3

CDR3nt: TGTGCCAGCAGCTTGAACTGGGCCAACGTCCTGACTTTC
CDR3aa: CASSLNWANVLTF
abundance: NA
len: 13
v_gene: TRBV11-2
d_gene: NA
j_gene: TRBJ2-6

CDR3nt: TGTGCCAGCAGTTTCGCAGGTCTGGGCGGCTACACCTTC
CDR3aa: CASSFAGLGGYTF
abundance: NA
len: 13
v_gene: TRBV6-5
d_gene: NA
j_gene: TRBJ1-2

CDR3nt: TGCGCCAGCAGTCCGGGGATAAGCAATCAGCCCCAGCATTTT
CDR3aa: CASSPGISNQPQHF
abundance: few
len: 14
v_gene: TRBV10-1
d_gene: NA
j_gene: TRBJ1-5

CDR3nt: TGTGCCAGCAGCTTTGGCGGCGTTCAAGAGACCCAGTACTTC
CDR3aa: CASSFGGVQETQYF
abundance: few
len: 14
v_gene: TRBV7-8
d_gene: NA
j_gene: TRBJ2-5